The entry below describes one T cell receptor beta chain. No antigen is known for it. This sample was taken from a study of OX40 agonist ivuxolimab in advanced cancers. Across the study: Six ivuxolimab dose levels, 0.01 to 10 mg/kg, were given intravenously every 2 weeks. Patients enrolled in dose escalation were diagnosed with hepatocellular carcinoma, melanoma, renal cell or head and neck cancer. Findings and limits, study-wide: CD4+ and CD8+ T cells in blood underwent clonal expansion by week 6 at 0.1 to 3.0 mg/kg. Antigen specificity of clonally expanded peripheral T cells was not established.

CDR3 length: 14 residues. Assay: immunoSEQ multiplex PCR; the TCRdb copy retains only in-frame clones and omits some. Of about 62,000 clones listed, around 85% are singletons. The chain uses TRBV21-1 and TRBJ2-5. TRBV21-1 is a pseudogene segment. This TCR derives from an adult with an advanced solid tumor such as melanoma, head and neck, liver or kidney cancer. This material consisted of CD4+ or CD8+ T cells sorted from blood, taken in a trial of the OX40 agonist ivuxolimab. CDR3 loop: CASGSLFYQETQYF. DNA for the CDR3: TGTGCCAGCGGGTCCTTATTTTATCAAGAGACCCAGTACTTC.